The text below deals with one T cell receptor (beta chain). The antigen remains undetermined. The CDR3 loop spans 13 amino acids. V shed 6 bases, J shed 6 bases, and the junction held 6 bases outside the gene matches. Per germline, CDR1 SNHLY and CDR2 FYNNEI. This sample stems from a study of cytomegalovirus exposure and HLA in healthy donors. The PCR had 60 Vbeta and 13 Jbeta primers. Profiled with immunoSEQ multiplex PCR; TCRdb holds only in-frame clones, not every one. The sample carries over 85,000 clones, around 80% recorded once. Study observations and caveats: The HLA-A and HLA-B alleles of most subjects were reportedly predicted accurately from TCR beta sequences.

V is TRBV2 and J is TRBJ1-2, with 8 positions matching TRBD1. The sequence derives from a man aged 30 to 45 in good health and CMV-seropositive. Material for sequencing was PBMCs. CDR3 sequence: CASSYRGADGYTF. For the CDR3, the DNA is TGTGCCAGCAGCTACAGGGGGGCGGATGGCTACACCTTC.